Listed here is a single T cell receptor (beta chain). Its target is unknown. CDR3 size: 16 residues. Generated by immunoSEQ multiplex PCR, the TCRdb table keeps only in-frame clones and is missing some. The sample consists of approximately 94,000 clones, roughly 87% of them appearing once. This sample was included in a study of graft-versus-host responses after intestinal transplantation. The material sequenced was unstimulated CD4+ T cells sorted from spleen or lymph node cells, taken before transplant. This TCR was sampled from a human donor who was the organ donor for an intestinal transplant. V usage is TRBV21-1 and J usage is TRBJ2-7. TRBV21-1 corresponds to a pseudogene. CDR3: CASSGVRRVGLQEQCF. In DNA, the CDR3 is TGTGCCAGCAGCGGGGTTCGTAGGGTCGGTTTACAAGAGCAGTGCTTC.